This T cell receptor (beta chain) originates from a study of tumor and adjacent non-tumor tissue in lung cancer. On the study more broadly: Samples averaged about 4.3 million productive TCRbeta reads each. Study outcomes and limitations: Top 100 clones took a larger repertoire share in normal lung. Compared with tumor, normal lung showed significantly lower TCR diversity.

The CDR3 is 14 residues long. V dropped 7 bases and J dropped 7; count of bases not matched to a gene: 13. The germline gives CDR1 SQVTM, CDR2 ANQGSEA. On this clonotype itself: What it binds is unknown. Since no conserved phenylalanine or tryptophan closes the CDR3, a read error is the likely cause.

RNA was extracted from bulk tissue without any cell sorting. The library came from three nested PCR rounds adapted from ARM-PCR protocols. TCRdb processed the multiplex PCR reads anew with MiXCR; each CDR3 protein has one entry. The data show some 99,000 distinct CDR3 sequences, with about 75% seen just once and around 37% held by the top ten. The chain recombines TRBV29-1 with TRBJ1-2, with 9 positions matching TRBD1. The source material was lung tumor tissue. The TCR comes from a woman aged 55-75 years with non-small cell lung cancer. CDR3 nucleotides: TGCAGCGCCTCCGAAATGGGACAGGGAGGTGGCTACACCTTG. Translated: CSASEMGQGGGYTL.